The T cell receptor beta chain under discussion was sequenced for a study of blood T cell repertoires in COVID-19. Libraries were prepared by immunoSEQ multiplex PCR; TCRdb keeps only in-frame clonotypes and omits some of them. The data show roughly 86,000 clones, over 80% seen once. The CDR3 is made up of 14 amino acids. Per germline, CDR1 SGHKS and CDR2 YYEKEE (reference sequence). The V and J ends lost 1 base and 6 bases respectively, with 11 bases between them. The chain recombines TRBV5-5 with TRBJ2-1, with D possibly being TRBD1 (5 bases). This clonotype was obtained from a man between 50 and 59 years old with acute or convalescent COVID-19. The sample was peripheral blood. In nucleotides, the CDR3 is TGTGCCAGCAGCTTGTCTGTTCAGGGCAATGAGCAGTTCTTC. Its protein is CASSLSVQGNEQFF. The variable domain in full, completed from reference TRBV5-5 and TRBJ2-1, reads DAGVTQSPTHLIKTRGQQVTLRCSPISGHKSVSWYQQVLGQGPQFIFQYYEKEERGRGNFPDRFSARQFPNYSSELNVNALLLGDSALYLCASSLSVQGNEQFFGPGTRLTVL.